This T cell receptor beta chain is drawn from a study of PD-1 blockade in classical Hodgkin lymphoma. This clone is a singleton in its sample. Libraries were prepared by immunoSEQ multiplex PCR; TCRdb keeps only in-frame clonotypes and omits some of them. The sample has under 100,000 clones, 80% to 95% seen once; the top ten hold roughly 2.6%. The V end was cut by 0 bases, the J end by 8 bases, with 20 bases between. In germline, CDR1 is SGHNT, CDR2 YYREEE (reference sequence). This CDR3 spans 16 amino acids. All trial patients relapsed after autologous stem cell transplantation. This TCR came from a human donor with classical Hodgkin lymphoma. The sample consisted of peripheral blood mononuclear cells (PBMCs), taken before the second cycle of nivolumab. The V call is TRBV5-4, the J call TRBJ1-2, with D perhaps matching TRBD1 (6 bases). CDR3 nucleotide sequence: TGTGCCAGCAGCTTGGGTATGCGGGGGGCCAGCAGGGGCTACACCTTC. Translation: CASSLGMRGASRGYTF.